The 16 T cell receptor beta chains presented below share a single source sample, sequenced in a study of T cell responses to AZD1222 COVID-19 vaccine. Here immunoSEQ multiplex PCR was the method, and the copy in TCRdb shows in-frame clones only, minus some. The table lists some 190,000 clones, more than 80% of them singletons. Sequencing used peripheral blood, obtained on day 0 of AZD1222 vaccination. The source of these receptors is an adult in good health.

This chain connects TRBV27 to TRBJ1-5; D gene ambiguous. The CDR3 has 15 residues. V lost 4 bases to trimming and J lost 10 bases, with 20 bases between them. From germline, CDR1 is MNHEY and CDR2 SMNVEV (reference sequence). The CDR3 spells CASSSLPLDQAPQHF. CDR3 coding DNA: TGTGCCAGCAGTTCCCTACCCCTGGACCAGGCTCCCCAGCATTTT.

The CDR3, as DNA: TGCGCCAGCAGCCAATTGGACAGCGGTTACGAGCAGTACTTC. It encodes CASSQLDSGYEQYF. The rearrangement joins TRBV4-3 to TRBJ2-7, with D perhaps TRBD1 (6 bases). Germline lookup yields CDR1 LGHNA and CDR2 YSLEER. CDR3 length: 14 amino acids. Trimming shortened V by 2 bases and J by 4 bases, and 12 bases separated the two germline ends.

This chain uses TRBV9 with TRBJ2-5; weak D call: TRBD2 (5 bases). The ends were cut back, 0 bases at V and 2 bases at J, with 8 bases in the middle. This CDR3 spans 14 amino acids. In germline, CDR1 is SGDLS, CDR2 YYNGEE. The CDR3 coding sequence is TGTGCCAGCAGCGTAGCCAGGACTCAAGAGACCCAGTACTTC. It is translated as CASSVARTQETQYF.

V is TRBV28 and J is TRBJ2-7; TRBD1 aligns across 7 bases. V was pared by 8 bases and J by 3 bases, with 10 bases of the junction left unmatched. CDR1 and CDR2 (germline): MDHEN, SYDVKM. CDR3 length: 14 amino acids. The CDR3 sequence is CASGLTGNFYEQYF. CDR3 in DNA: TGTGCCAGCGGGTTGACAGGGAACTTCTACGAGCAGTACTTC.

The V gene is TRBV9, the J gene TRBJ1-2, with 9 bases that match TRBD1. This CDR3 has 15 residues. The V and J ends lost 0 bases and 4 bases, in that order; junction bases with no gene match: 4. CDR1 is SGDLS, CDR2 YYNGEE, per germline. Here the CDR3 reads CASSVEGQGVYGYTF. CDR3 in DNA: TGTGCCAGCAGCGTAGAGGGACAGGGTGTCTATGGCTACACCTTC.

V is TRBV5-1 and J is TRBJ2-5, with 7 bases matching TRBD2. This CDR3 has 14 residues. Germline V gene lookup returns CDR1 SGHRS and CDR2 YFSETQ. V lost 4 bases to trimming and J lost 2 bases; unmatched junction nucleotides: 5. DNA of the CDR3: TGCGCCAGCAGCAGCGGAGCGGGGCAAGAGACCCAGTACTTC. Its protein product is CASSSGAGQETQYF. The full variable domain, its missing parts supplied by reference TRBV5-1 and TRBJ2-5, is KAGVTQTPRYLIKTRGQQVTLSCSPISGHRSVSWYQQTPGQGLQFLFEYFSETQRNKGNFPGRFSGRQFSNSRSEMNVSTLELGDSALYLCASSSGAGQETQYFGPGTRLLVL.

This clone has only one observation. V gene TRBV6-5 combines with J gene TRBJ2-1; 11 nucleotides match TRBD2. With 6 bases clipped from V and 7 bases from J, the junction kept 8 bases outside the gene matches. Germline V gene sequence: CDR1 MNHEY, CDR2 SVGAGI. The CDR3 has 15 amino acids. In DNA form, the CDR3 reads TGTGCCAGCAGAAAAGGTAGCGGGGGGGCTAATGAGCAGTTCTTC. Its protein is CASRKGSGGANEQFF.

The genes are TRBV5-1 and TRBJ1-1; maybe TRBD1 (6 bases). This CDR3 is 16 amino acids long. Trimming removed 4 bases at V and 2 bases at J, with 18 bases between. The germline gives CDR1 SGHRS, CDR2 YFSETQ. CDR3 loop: CASSPRLGGGNTEAFF. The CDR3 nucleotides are TGCGCCAGCAGCCCGCGTTTGGGGGGCGGAAACACTGAAGCTTTCTTT.

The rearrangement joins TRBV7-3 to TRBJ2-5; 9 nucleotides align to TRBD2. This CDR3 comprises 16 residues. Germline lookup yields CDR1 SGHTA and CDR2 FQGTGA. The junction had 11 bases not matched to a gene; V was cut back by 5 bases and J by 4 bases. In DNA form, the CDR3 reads TGTGCCAGCAGCCCGGGACTAGCTCCGCTTCGAGAGACCCAGTACTTC. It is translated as CASSPGLAPLRETQYF. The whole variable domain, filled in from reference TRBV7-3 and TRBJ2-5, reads GAGVSQTPSNKVTEKGKYVELRCDPISGHTALYWYRQSLGQGPEFLIYFQGTGAADDSGLPNDRFFAVRPEGSVSTLKIQRTERGDSAVYLCASSPGLAPLRETQYFGPGTRLLVL.

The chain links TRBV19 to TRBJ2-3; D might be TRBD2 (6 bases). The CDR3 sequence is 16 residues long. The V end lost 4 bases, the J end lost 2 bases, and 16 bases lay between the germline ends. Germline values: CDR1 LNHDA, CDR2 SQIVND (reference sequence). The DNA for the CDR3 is TGTGCCAGTAGTACCCCCCTTGGGGGGTCCACAGATACGCAGTATTTT. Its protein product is CASSTPLGGSTDTQYF.

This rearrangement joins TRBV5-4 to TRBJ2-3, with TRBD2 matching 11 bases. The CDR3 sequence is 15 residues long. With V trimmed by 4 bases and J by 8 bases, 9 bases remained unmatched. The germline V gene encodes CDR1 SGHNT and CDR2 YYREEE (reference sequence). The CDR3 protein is CASSISGGAVRTQYF. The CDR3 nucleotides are TGTGCCAGCAGCATTAGCGGGGGGGCCGTTCGTACGCAGTATTTT.

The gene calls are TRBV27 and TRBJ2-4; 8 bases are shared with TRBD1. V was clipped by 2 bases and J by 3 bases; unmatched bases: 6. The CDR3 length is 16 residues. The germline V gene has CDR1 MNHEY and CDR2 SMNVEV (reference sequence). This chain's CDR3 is CASSLTGQGHKNIQYF. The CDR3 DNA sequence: TGTGCCAGCAGTTTAACCGGACAGGGCCACAAAAACATTCAGTACTTC.

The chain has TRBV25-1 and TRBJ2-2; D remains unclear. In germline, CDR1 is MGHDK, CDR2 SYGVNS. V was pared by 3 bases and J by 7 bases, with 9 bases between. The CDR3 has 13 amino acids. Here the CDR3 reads CASSEGIDGELFF. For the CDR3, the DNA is TGTGCCAGCAGTGAGGGGATTGACGGGGAGCTGTTTTTT.

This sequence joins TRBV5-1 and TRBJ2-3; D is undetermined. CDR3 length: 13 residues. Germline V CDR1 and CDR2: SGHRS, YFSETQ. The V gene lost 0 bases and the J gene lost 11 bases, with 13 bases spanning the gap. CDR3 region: CASSLDTEFGQYF. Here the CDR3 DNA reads TGCGCCAGCAGCTTGGATACGGAATTTGGGCAGTATTTT.

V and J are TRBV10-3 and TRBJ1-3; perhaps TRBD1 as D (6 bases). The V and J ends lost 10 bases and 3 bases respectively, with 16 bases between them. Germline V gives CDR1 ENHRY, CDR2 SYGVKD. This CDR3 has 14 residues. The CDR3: CASSAPDSGNTIYF. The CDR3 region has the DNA TGTGCCAGTTCGGCTCCGGACAGTGGAAACACCATATATTTT.

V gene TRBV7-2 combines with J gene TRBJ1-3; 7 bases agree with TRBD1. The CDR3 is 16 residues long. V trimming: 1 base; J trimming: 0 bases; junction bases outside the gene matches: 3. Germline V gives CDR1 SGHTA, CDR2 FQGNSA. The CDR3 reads CASSLVQGGSGNTIYF. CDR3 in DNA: TGTGCCAGCAGCTTAGTCCAGGGGGGCTCTGGAAACACCATATATTTT.